The T cell receptor (beta chain) described here comes from a study of T cells expressing NK-cell markers. As for the study in general: Repertoire data for TCR beta were derived from sorted T cells (CD3+CD56+NKG2C+, CD3+CD56+NKG2C- and CD3+CD56-NKG2C+). Among eight sequenced donors, seven carried HCMV seropositivity while one was seronegative.

The CDR3 extends over 14 amino acids. CDR1 MDHEN and CDR2 SYDVKM come from the germline V gene. Whole-study results and caveats: The CD3+CD56-NKG2C+ fraction of several donors was also led by these clonotypes. 1.0-7.0% of CD8+ T cells in about six donors belonged to dominant NKG2C+ clonotypes.

For this clonotype: What it recognizes is unknown.

No DNA is given; TCRdb re-called the 5' RACE reads and lists each CDR3 protein once. This repertoire comprises about 460,000 distinct CDR3 sequences; its ten largest clones make up more than 1.4%. The sample comprised blood T cells: a sorted CD56 or NKG2C T cell subset, CD4+ or CD8+ T cells, or bulk PBMC T cells (not recorded which). The clonotype was recovered from a woman aged 45 to 65 in good health. This sequence joins TRBV28 and TRBJ2-7. The CDR3 spells CASSLQGTLYEQYF. The full variable domain, completed using reference TRBV28 and TRBJ2-7, is DVKVTQSSRYLVKRTGEKVFLECVQDMDHENMFWYRQDPGLGLRLIYFSYDVKMKEKGDIPEGYSVSREKKERFSLILESASTNQTSMYLCASSLQGTLYEQYFGPGTRLTVT.